The 30 T cell receptor beta chains in this list originate from one sample, sequenced in a study of blood T cell repertoires in COVID-19. Measured with immunoSEQ multiplex PCR; TCRdb has only the in-frame clones, and not every one. Here the sample spans about 180,000 clones, roughly 89% being singletons. Material: peripheral blood. All receptors come from a woman aged 70-85 years with COVID-19, enrolled during active disease.

This clone appeared once. The CDR3 reads CASSLDQGVYNEQFF. CDR3 nucleotide sequence: TGTGCCAGCAGCCTGGACCAGGGGGTTTACAATGAGCAGTTCTTC. The rearrangement links TRBV27 to TRBJ2-1; 7 nucleotides line up with TRBD1. This CDR3 region has 15 residues. Germline trimming cut 6 bases from V and 4 bases from J; bases unmatched to any gene: 9. Germline lookup yields CDR1 MNHEY and CDR2 SMNVEV (reference sequence).

This clone has just one count. The chain combines TRBV19 with TRBJ1-1; D ambiguous. The V gene lost 5 bases and the J gene lost 1 base, with 11 bases spanning the gap. The CDR3 sequence is 14 residues long. Germline loops: CDR1 LNHDA, CDR2 SQIVND (reference sequence). CDR3 sequence (DNA): TGTGCCAGTAGTCCCCCGGCAGGGAACACTGAAGCTTTCTTT. Residues: CASSPPAGNTEAFF.

The chain joins TRBV19 to TRBJ2-1, with 11 bases matching TRBD1. The CDR3 consists of 15 residues. Germline values: CDR1 LNHDA, CDR2 SQIVND (reference sequence). V was pared by 3 bases and J by 9 bases, with 7 bases of the junction left unmatched. The CDR3 reads CASSMGTGGYGEQFF. The CDR3 region has the DNA TGTGCCAGTAGTATGGGGACAGGGGGATATGGTGAGCAGTTCTTC.

J is TRBJ1-5 and V is TRBV6-1; maybe TRBD1 (5 bases). Trimming pared 3 bases from V and 7 bases from J, leaving 19 bases between. This CDR3 contains 16 residues. CDR1 and CDR2 (germline): MNHNS, SASEGT. The CDR3 DNA reads as TGTGCCAGCAGTGAGGGGGGAATACACAGGCCCCAGCCCCAGCATTTT. As protein: CASSEGGIHRPQPQHF.

The chain carries TRBV7-8 and TRBJ2-3, with 8 bases matching TRBD2. The CDR3 has 18 amino acids. Looked up from germline, CDR1 is SGHVS and CDR2 is FQNEAQ. V was pared by 1 base and J by 4 bases, with 13 bases of the junction left unmatched. CDR3 nucleotides: TGTGCCAGCAGCTTAGAGTCTCCCTACGGAGCGGGGGCAGATACGCAGTATTTT. Amino acid sequence: CASSLESPYGAGADTQYF.

The chain employs TRBV10-3 and TRBJ2-7; TRBD2 matches at 7 bases. The V gene's germline CDR1 is ENHRY and CDR2 SYGVKD. The CDR3 loop spans 17 amino acids. V shed 6 bases, J shed 7 bases, and the junction held 21 bases outside the gene matches. CDR3 sequence: CAIRVSVSGGPTGEQYF. The CDR3 coding sequence is TGTGCCATCAGGGTCTCCGTTTCGGGAGGTCCCACGGGGGAGCAGTACTTC.

The chain recombines TRBV11-2 with TRBJ2-1, with 11 bases identical to TRBD2. The CDR3 loop spans 17 amino acids. Per germline, CDR1 SGHAT and CDR2 FQNNGV. V shed 5 bases and J 7 bases; nucleotides not matched to a gene: 13. This CDR3 reads CASSHTSGSLIKNEQFF. As DNA, the CDR3 is TGTGCCAGCAGCCATACTAGCGGGAGCTTAATTAAAAATGAGCAGTTCTTC.

This clone has a single count. The rearrangement links TRBV5-1 to TRBJ2-7; possible D gene TRBD2, 5 bases. From germline, CDR1 is SGHRS and CDR2 YFSETQ. V shed 0 bases and J shed 2 bases, with 6 bases lying between them. The CDR3 length is 13 residues. The CDR3 reads CASSLDGAYEQYF. CDR3 nucleotide sequence: TGCGCCAGCAGCTTGGACGGGGCCTACGAGCAGTACTTC.

The chain has TRBV24-1 and TRBJ2-3; no clear D gene. Trimming left V 5 bases short and J 1 base short, with 6 bases between. This CDR3 has 13 residues. Germline V gives CDR1 KGHDR, CDR2 SFDVKD. The CDR3 here is CATSVEGTDTQYF. CDR3 sequence (DNA): TGTGCCACCAGTGTTGAGGGCACAGATACGCAGTATTTT.

The chain couples TRBV6-1 to TRBJ2-3, with 8 bases that match TRBD1. V lost 0 bases to trimming and J lost 4 bases; unmatched junction nucleotides: 3. CDR3 length: 15 residues. The V gene's germline CDR1 is MNHNS and CDR2 SASEGT. CDR3 bases: TGTGCCAGCAGTGAAGCGGGACAGGTTCCAGATACGCAGTATTTT. Translating gives CASSEAGQVPDTQYF.

This clone is a singleton in its sample. This chain joins TRBV5-1 and TRBJ1-2; perhaps TRBD1 as D (5 bases). V lost 3 bases and J 0 bases, leaving 6 bases between the germline ends. The germline V gene encodes CDR1 SGHRS and CDR2 YFSETQ. CDR3 length: 13 residues. The CDR3 nucleotides read TGCGCCAGCAGCTCAGGGTCTAACTATGGCTACACCTTC. The encoded protein is CASSSGSNYGYTF.

This clone has just one count. The chain uses TRBV21-1 and TRBJ2-3; the table's D call of TRBD2 was not tested on the DNA. TRBV21-1 is a pseudogene locus. CDR3 length equals 16 residues. The CDR3 coding sequence is TGTGCCAGCAGCAATGGGGGACTAGTTTACACAGATACGCAGTATTTT. As protein: CASSNGGLVYTDTQYF.

V and J are TRBV3-1 (or the pseudogene TRBV3-2) and TRBJ2-7; tentatively, D is TRBD2 (6 bases). V was trimmed by 4 bases and J by 0 bases, leaving 10 bases between them. There are 14 residues in the CDR3. Germline V gene lookup returns CDR1 LGHDT and CDR2 YNNKEL (reference sequence). DNA of the CDR3: TGTGCCAGCAGCCCCGGACTAAGCTCCTACGAGCAGTACTTC. This encodes CASSPGLSSYEQYF.

The chain couples TRBV18 to TRBJ2-5; TRBD1 matches at 7 bases. V shed 3 bases, J shed 5 bases, and the junction held 12 bases outside the gene matches. The length of the CDR3 is 16 residues. The germline V gene has CDR1 KGHSH and CDR2 LQKENI. The CDR3 region has the DNA TGTGCCAGCTCACCTACAGGGGTTCGTATACGGGAGACCCAGTACTTC. This codes for CASSPTGVRIRETQYF.

V is TRBV5-1 and J is TRBJ1-1; TRBD1 agrees at 9 bases. After removal of 3 bases from V and 1 base from J, the junction contained 1 base not matched to a gene. CDR3 length equals 14 residues. Germline V lookup: CDR1 SGHRS, CDR2 YFSETQ. The CDR3 region has the DNA TGCGCCAGCAGCTCGACAGGGGGGAACACTGAAGCTTTCTTT. This gives the protein CASSSTGGNTEAFF.

This clone was seen a single time. The chain is built from TRBV19 and TRBJ1-1; the D is unclear. The CDR3 loop spans 14 amino acids. Germline CDR1 LNHDA, CDR2 SQIVND (reference sequence). V dropped 1 base and J dropped 4 bases, with 10 bases sitting between them. The DNA of the CDR3 is TGTGCCAGTAGTATAGGGGCGCGGGGCACTGAAGCTTTCTTT. It is translated as CASSIGARGTEAFF.

There are a few counts of this clone. The V call is TRBV5-1, the J call TRBJ2-7; TRBD2 aligns across 9 bases. CDR3 size: 14 residues. Trimming at V came to 5 bases and at J to 1 base, leaving 4 bases not matched to a gene. Per germline, CDR1 SGHRS and CDR2 YFSETQ. This chain's CDR3 is CASRGTSRSYEQYF. CDR3 nucleotides: TGCGCCAGCAGAGGGACTAGCAGATCCTACGAGCAGTACTTC.

The CDR3 nucleotides are TGTGCCAGCAGCTTGAGGGGGGAGGGGACTAGATCCAATGAGCAGTTCTTC. It is translated as CASSLRGEGTRSNEQFF. The V call is TRBV7-8, the J call TRBJ2-1, with TRBD2 matching over 8 bases. J lost 6 bases, V lost 3 bases, and 13 bases had no gene match. CDR3 length: 17 residues. Per the germline V gene, CDR1 is SGHVS and CDR2 is FQNEAQ.

Here the CDR3 DNA reads TGTGCCAGCAGCAGGACAGGACGATATAATTCACCCCTCCACTTT. It encodes CASSRTGRYNSPLHF. The chain joins TRBV7-3 to TRBJ1-6, with 7 bases lining up with TRBD1. The V gene end was trimmed by 5 bases and the J gene end by 4 bases; junction bases not matched to a gene: 5. CDR1 SGHTA and CDR2 FQGTGA come from the germline V gene. The CDR3 totals 15 residues.

In DNA form, the CDR3 reads TGTGCCAGCAGTCGTATCTACGAGCAGTACTTC. This translates into CASSRIYEQYF. The J gene is TRBJ2-7, the V gene TRBV5-6; D is unresolved. Germline loops: CDR1 SGHDT, CDR2 YYEEEE. Trimming took 5 bases from V and 3 from J, leaving 6 bases between them. The CDR3 consists of 11 residues.

Only one count was recorded for this clone. V usage is TRBV19 and J usage is TRBJ1-3; 11 nucleotides line up with TRBD1. Germline CDR1 LNHDA, CDR2 SQIVND (reference sequence). This CDR3 comprises 18 residues. V was clipped by 4 bases and J by 1 base; unmatched bases: 9. The CDR3 here is CASSTRTGGRLSGNTIYF. For the CDR3, the DNA is TGTGCCAGTAGTACCCGGACAGGGGGCAGGTTGTCTGGAAACACCATATATTTT.

This CDR3 reads CASSLLAGGPEDEQFF. In DNA form, the CDR3 reads TGTGCCAGCAGCTTACTAGCGGGAGGGCCCGAGGATGAGCAGTTCTTC. The chain has TRBV7-9 and TRBJ2-1, with TRBD2 matching 12 bases. V trimming: 2 bases; J trimming: 8 bases; junction bases outside the gene matches: 7. The CDR3 totals 16 residues. Germline V gives CDR1 SEHNR, CDR2 FQNEAQ (reference sequence). Variable domain in full (rest from reference TRBV7-9 and TRBJ2-1): DTGVSQNPRHKITKRGQNVTFRCDPISEHNRLYWYRQTLGQGPEFLTYFQNEAQLEKSRLLSDRFSAERPKGSFSTLEIQRTEQGDSAMYLCASSLLAGGPEDEQFFGPGTRLTVL.

This clone came up a few times. This rearrangement joins TRBV19 to TRBJ1-5; TRBD1 aligns across 7 bases. Per germline, CDR1 LNHDA and CDR2 SQIVND (reference sequence). The V segment lost 7 bases and the J segment 7 bases; nucleotides outside the gene matches: 7. This CDR3 contains 13 residues. The CDR3 region has the DNA TGTGCCAGTAAAGGGGAGACAGGGCAGCCCCAGCATTTT. Its translation: CASKGETGQPQHF.

The V gene is TRBV6-5, the J gene TRBJ1-1; 11 bases match TRBD1. Losses at the gene ends were 6 bases for V and 2 bases for J; bases not matched to a gene: 2. Germline V gene sequence: CDR1 MNHEY, CDR2 SVGAGI. The CDR3 extends over 14 amino acids. As DNA, the CDR3 is TGTGCCAGCAGGGACAGGGGGCTCAACACTGAAGCTTTCTTT. Translated: CASRDRGLNTEAFF.

The chain employs TRBV10-3 and TRBJ2-3, with TRBD1 identical over 9 bases. Per germline, CDR1 ENHRY and CDR2 SYGVKD. Losses at the gene ends were 5 bases for V and 3 bases for J; bases not matched to a gene: 6. The CDR3 spans 15 residues. This CDR3 reads CAISPRDRETDTQYF. CDR3 sequence (DNA): TGTGCCATCAGTCCCCGGGACAGGGAGACAGATACGCAGTATTTT.

This clone was seen just once. The rearrangement uses TRBV7-8 and TRBJ2-4; D perhaps matches TRBD1 (6 bases). CDR1 is SGHVS and CDR2 is FQNEAQ in the germline V gene. The CDR3 is 16 amino acids. The V end lost 1 base, the J end lost 6 bases, and 16 bases lay between the germline ends. The CDR3 DNA follows: TGTGCCAGCAGCTTAGGGGGCGCCGGGACATCAAACATTCAGTACTTC. Amino acid sequence: CASSLGGAGTSNIQYF.

This chain connects TRBV5-1 to TRBJ1-2; TRBD1 matches at 8 bases. The CDR3 contains 15 residues. With 3 bases clipped from V and 6 bases from J, the junction kept 10 bases outside the gene matches. Germline values: CDR1 SGHRS, CDR2 YFSETQ. For the CDR3, the DNA is TGCGCCAGCAGCTGGGGGGGACAGGTGAAGGATGGCTACACCTTC. It codes for CASSWGGQVKDGYTF.

This clone was observed a few times. The V and J genes are TRBV3-1 (or the pseudogene TRBV3-2) and TRBJ2-7; TRBD2 might be the D (5 bases). Trimming pared 3 bases from V and 4 bases from J, leaving 7 bases between. This CDR3 is 12 amino acids long. Germline V gene data show CDR1 as LGHDT and CDR2 as YNNKEL (reference sequence). The CDR3 spells CASSHIAYEQYF. The CDR3 coding sequence is TGTGCCAGCAGCCACATAGCGTACGAGCAGTACTTC.

This clone has only a few counts. The gene calls are TRBV4-3 and TRBJ2-1; maybe TRBD1 (6 bases). The CDR3 is made up of 16 amino acids. V shed 6 bases and J shed 6 bases, with 21 bases lying between them. From germline, CDR1 is LGHNA and CDR2 YSLEER. The CDR3 DNA reads as TGCGCCAGCAGTCGGGTATGGGGGCTCTTCAGCAATGAGCAGTTCTTC. Translating it yields CASSRVWGLFSNEQFF.

The rearrangement uses TRBV19 and TRBJ1-2; no firm D call. CDR1 is LNHDA, CDR2 SQIVND, per germline (reference sequence). The V and J ends lost 4 bases and 0 bases respectively, with 12 bases between them. The length of the CDR3 is 15 residues. The CDR3 protein is CASSTMERANYGYTF. The CDR3, as DNA: TGTGCCAGTAGTACGATGGAGAGAGCTAACTATGGCTACACCTTC.